The rows below give T cell receptor beta chains drawn from one sample of a study of T-cell memory formation after mild COVID-19. Using its own MiXCR run on the 5' RACE reads, TCRdb lists one record per CDR3 protein. The table has about 430,000 distinct CDR3 sequences, 20% to 25% seen once. The sequenced material came from PBMCs or a T cell subset sorted from them (not recorded which). The receptors were sampled from an adult woman who had mild COVID-19 (a few samples of this study predate the infection). Cell type and time point are not known. CDR3s include the opening cysteine and the closing phenylalanine or tryptophan. The order of the fields is clone size, V gene, D gene, J gene, CDR3 DNA, CDR3 protein. The D gene is left open where the match is weak. For some rows the clone size is stated as once, few or many, or as a class when expanded; others skip it.

>.|TRBV30|.|TRBJ2-7
TGTGCCTGGAAGGGCAACCACTACGAGCAGTACTTC
CAWKGNHYEQYF
>once|TRBV19|.|TRBJ1-4
TGTGCCAGTAGAGAATCCGGGACGCGAGTGTTTTTT
CASRESGTRVFF
>.|TRBV29-1|TRBD1|TRBJ1-2
TGCAGCGTTGAATGGGGCCCTAACCCGGGACAGGGGGCTTCCCTTTATGGCTACACCTTC
CSVEWGPNPGQGASLYGYTF
>.|TRBV4-1|TRBD2|TRBJ2-3
TGCGCCAGCAGCCTCACTCCATCGGGGGGACTAGCTCGGGGCACAGATACGCAGTATTTT
CASSLTPSGGLARGTDTQYF
>.|TRBV5-5|TRBD2|TRBJ2-1
TGTGCCAGCAGCTTGGGTCCGGGGGGAAATGAGCAGTTCTTC
CASSLGPGGNEQFF
>few|TRBV7-9|.|TRBJ2-1
TGTGCCAGCAGCATCGCGGGGCACCTTGATGAGCAGTTCTTC
CASSIAGHLDEQFF
>few|TRBV11-2|.|TRBJ2-7
TGTGCCAGCAGCTTAGAGATCTCCTACGAGCAGTACTTC
CASSLEISYEQYF
>few|TRBV12-3/TRBV12-4|TRBD2|TRBJ2-7
TGTGCCAGCACTGATAGCGGGAGGACCGCCTACGAGCAGTACTTC
CASTDSGRTAYEQYF
>few|TRBV5-1|.|TRBJ1-5
TGCGCCAGCAGCTTGGACAGGGAGGTTAGCAATCAGCCCCAGCATTTT
CASSLDREVSNQPQHF
>once|TRBV6-2/TRBV6-3|.|TRBJ1-1
TGTGCCAGCACCCGCAGGGAAACGAACACTGAAGCTTTCTTT
CASTRRETNTEAFF
>.|TRBV29-1|TRBD1|TRBJ2-5
TGCAGCACCGCAGGGGGCGCGGAGACCCAGTACTTC
CSTAGGAETQYF
>few|TRBV24-1|.|TRBJ1-2
TGTGCCACCAGTGAAACCGGGACGGGGGGACTTGGCTACACCTTC
CATSETGTGGLGYTF
>few|TRBV25-1|.|TRBJ1-6
TGTGCCAGCAGTAAACAGGGCCCCTATAATTCACCCCTCCACTTT
CASSKQGPYNSPLHF
>few|TRBV7-9|.|TRBJ2-3
TGTGCCAGCAGCTCACAGTTCAAACCAGGGTGGACAGATACGCAGTATTTT
CASSSQFKPGWTDTQYF
>.|TRBV6-2/TRBV6-3|.|TRBJ1-1
TGTGCCAGCAGTTATACCGGTGGCACTGAAGCTTTCTTT
CASSYTGGTEAFF
>.|TRBV10-3|TRBD1|TRBJ2-5
TGTGCCATCAGGGGACAGGGGTCCGAGACCCAGTACTTC
CAIRGQGSETQYF
>.|TRBV6-5|.|TRBJ2-2
TGTGCCAGCAAAATCGGGCTTGGCGGGGAGCTGTTTTTT
CASKIGLGGELFF
>.|TRBV4-1|TRBD1|TRBJ2-7
TGCGCCAGCAGCCAACCATGGGACAGGGTCTACGAGCAGTACTTC
CASSQPWDRVYEQYF
>.|TRBV4-1|.|TRBJ1-1
TGCGCCAGCAGCCAGGGGGTACAGGGTCGGGCTTTCTTT
CASSQGVQGRAFF
>.|TRBV20-1|.|TRBJ2-5
TGCAGTGCTAGAGATCCGGGTTGGACCCAGTACTTC
CSARDPGWTQYF
>many|TRBV5-6|.|TRBJ1-1
TGTGCCAGCAGCTGGGGGGTGAACACTGAAGCTTTCTTT
CASSWGVNTEAFF
>few|TRBV7-9|TRBD2|TRBJ2-1
TGTGCCAGCAGCCAAATCCAGCGGGGGGACTACAATGAGCAGTTCTTC
CASSQIQRGDYNEQFF
>few|TRBV7-9|TRBD1|TRBJ2-2
TGTGCCAGCAGCTCGGACAGGGGGGACACCGGGGAGCTGTTTTTT
CASSSDRGDTGELFF
>.|TRBV5-1|TRBD1|TRBJ1-2
TGCGCCAGCAGCGCCTTACCGGGACAGGGGGCTTTTTATGGCTACACCTTC
CASSALPGQGAFYGYTF
>.|TRBV6-6|.|TRBJ1-2
TGTGCCAGCTCCTCTGCGAAAGGCTACACCTTC
CASSSAKGYTF
>medium-sized|TRBV29-1|.|TRBJ1-2
TGCAGCGTTGAAGCAAGCCCCGTCGGCTACACCTTC
CSVEASPVGYTF
>.|TRBV9|TRBD2|TRBJ2-1
TGTGCCAGCAGCGTAGGGACTAGCGGGGGCTGGGAGCAGTTCTTC
CASSVGTSGGWEQFF
>.|TRBV6-6|.|TRBJ2-7
TGTGCCAGCAGTTCGACGACCTCCTACGAGCAGTACTTC
CASSSTTSYEQYF
>few|TRBV7-6|.|TRBJ2-5
TGTGCCAGCAGCCCACAGGGACGCCAAGAGACCCAGTACTTC
CASSPQGRQETQYF
>.|TRBV10-3|.|TRBJ2-7
TGTGCCATCAGTGAAGTCCAGGGGGGGAGCTACGAGCAGTACTTC
CAISEVQGGSYEQYF
>few|TRBV14|.|TRBJ2-7
TGTGCCAGCAGCCAGGAGAGGACTGTCTCCTACGAGCAGTACTTC
CASSQERTVSYEQYF
>.|TRBV5-1|TRBD2|TRBJ2-3
TGCGCCAGCAGTGTGTCTAGCGGGAGTGGAGATACGCAGTATTTT
CASSVSSGSGDTQYF
>.|TRBV30|.|TRBJ2-2
TGTGCCTGGAGACGCGGAGGGGAGCTGTTTTTT
CAWRRGGELFF
>.|TRBV11-2|.|TRBJ1-1
TGTGCCAGCAGCTTAGATCACTGGGGAAGGGGGGGAGACACTGAAGCTTTCTTT
CASSLDHWGRGGDTEAFF
>few|TRBV20-1|TRBD2|TRBJ2-7
TGCAGTGCTAGAGGTGGCGGGAGAAGGAACGAGCAGTACTTC
CSARGGGRRNEQYF
>.|TRBV14|TRBD1|TRBJ1-5
TGTGCCAGCAGCCTAGGGGGCTTGCAGCCCCAGCATTTT
CASSLGGLQPQHF
>.|TRBV15|.|TRBJ1-1
TGTGCCACCAGCAGGAAGGAATACACTGAAGCTTTCTTT
CATSRKEYTEAFF
>many|TRBV27|.|TRBJ1-1
TGTGCCAGCAGTCCGGGGGGTATGAACACTGAAGCTTTCTTT
CASSPGGMNTEAFF
>few|TRBV7-2|.|TRBJ1-4
TGTGCCAGCAGCCCCGAAGTGGCTAATGAAAAACTGTTTTTT
CASSPEVANEKLFF
>few|TRBV29-1|.|TRBJ2-5
TGCAGCGTTGAATACGGGGGAGAGACCCAGTACTTC
CSVEYGGETQYF
>.|TRBV2|TRBD2|TRBJ2-5
TGTGCCAGCAAGAAGACTAGCGGGCCACAAGAGACCCAGTACTTC
CASKKTSGPQETQYF
>.|TRBV2|TRBD1|TRBJ2-2
TGTGCCAGGGGGGACAGGGAAAACACCGGGGAGCTGTTTTTT
CARGDRENTGELFF
>.|TRBV13|.|TRBJ2-3
TGTGCCACCGATCGAGGGGATGGGGGTACGCAGTATTTT
CATDRGDGGTQYF
>few|TRBV30|TRBD1|TRBJ1-1
TGTGCCTGGAGTCCTAACTGGACAGGGATGAACACTGAAGCTTTCTTT
CAWSPNWTGMNTEAFF
>.|TRBV12-3/TRBV12-4|.|TRBJ2-5
TGTGCCAGCAGTCCCCGCCCGCCGGTGGAAGAGACCCAGTACTTC
CASSPRPPVEETQYF
>few|TRBV3-1|.|TRBJ2-7
TGTGCCAGCAGCCCCGGCGGGAAGGGCGAGCAGTACTTC
CASSPGGKGEQYF
>.|TRBV11-2|.|TRBJ2-3
TGTGCCAGCAGCCGGAGAGGTATAGTAGGATACACAGATACGCAGTATTTT
CASSRRGIVGYTDTQYF
>few|TRBV6-8|.|TRBJ2-7
TGTGCCAGGGGTCAGCGACGAATCGACAGGTCATACTACGAGCAGTACTTC
CARGQRRIDRSYYEQYF
>.|TRBV27|.|TRBJ1-1
TGTGCCAGCAGCCTCAGGGGTTACACTGAAGCTTTCTTT
CASSLRGYTEAFF
>few|TRBV9|.|TRBJ1-5
TGTGCCAGCAGCGTGGACCCGGAGGGCAATCAGCCCCAGCATTTT
CASSVDPEGNQPQHF
>.|TRBV5-6|.|TRBJ1-5
TGTGCCAGCAGCTTAGGGAACAATCAGCCCCAGCATTTT
CASSLGNNQPQHF
>.|TRBV9|.|TRBJ2-5
TGTGCCAGCAGCCTCGACGTGGGCAGAGAGACCCAGTACTTC
CASSLDVGRETQYF